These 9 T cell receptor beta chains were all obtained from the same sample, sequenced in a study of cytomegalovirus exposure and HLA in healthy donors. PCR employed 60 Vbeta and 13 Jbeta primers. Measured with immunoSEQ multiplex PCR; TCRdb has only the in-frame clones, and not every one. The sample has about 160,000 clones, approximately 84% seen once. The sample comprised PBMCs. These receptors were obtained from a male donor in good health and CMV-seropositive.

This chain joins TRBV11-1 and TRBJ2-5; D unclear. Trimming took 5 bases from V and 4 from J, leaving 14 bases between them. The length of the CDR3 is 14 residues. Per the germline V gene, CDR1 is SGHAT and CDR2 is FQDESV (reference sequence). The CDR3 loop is CASSQSDGGETQYF. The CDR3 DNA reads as TGTGCCAGCAGCCAAAGTGACGGCGGAGAGACCCAGTACTTC.

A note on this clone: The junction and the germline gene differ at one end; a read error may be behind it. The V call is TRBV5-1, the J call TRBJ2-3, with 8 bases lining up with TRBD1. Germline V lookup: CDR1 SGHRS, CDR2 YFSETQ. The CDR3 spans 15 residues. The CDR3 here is CASSLGEGGTGTQYF. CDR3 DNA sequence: TGCGCCAGCAGCTTGGGAGAGGGCGGGACAGGTACGCAGTATTTT.

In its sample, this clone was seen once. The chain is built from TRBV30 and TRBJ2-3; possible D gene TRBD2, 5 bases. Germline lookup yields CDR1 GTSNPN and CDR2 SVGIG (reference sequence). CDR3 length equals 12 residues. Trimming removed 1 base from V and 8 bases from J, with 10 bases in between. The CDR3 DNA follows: TGTGCCTGGAGTGGGACTGGGATTACGCAGTATTTT. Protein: CAWSGTGITQYF.

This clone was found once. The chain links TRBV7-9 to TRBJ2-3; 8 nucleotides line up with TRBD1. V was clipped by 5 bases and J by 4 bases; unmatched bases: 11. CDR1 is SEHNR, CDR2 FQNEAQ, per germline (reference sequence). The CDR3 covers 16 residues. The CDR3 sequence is CASSALDRVIADTQYF. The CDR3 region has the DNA TGTGCCAGCAGCGCCCTGGACAGGGTCATTGCAGATACGCAGTATTTT.

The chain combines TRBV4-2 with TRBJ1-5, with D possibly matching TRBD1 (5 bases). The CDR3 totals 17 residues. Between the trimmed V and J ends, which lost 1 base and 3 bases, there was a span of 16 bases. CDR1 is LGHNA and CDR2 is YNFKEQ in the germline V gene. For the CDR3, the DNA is TGTGCCAGCAGCCAAGTATTTGGGGCAGGGTCCAATCAGCCCCAGCATTTT. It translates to CASSQVFGAGSNQPQHF.

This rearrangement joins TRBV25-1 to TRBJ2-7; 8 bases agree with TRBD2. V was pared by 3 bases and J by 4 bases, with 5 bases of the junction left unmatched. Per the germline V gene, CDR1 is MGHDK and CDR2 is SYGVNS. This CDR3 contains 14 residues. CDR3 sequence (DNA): TGTGCCAGCAGTGATGCGGGAGGCTTGTACGAGCAGTACTTC. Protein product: CASSDAGGLYEQYF.

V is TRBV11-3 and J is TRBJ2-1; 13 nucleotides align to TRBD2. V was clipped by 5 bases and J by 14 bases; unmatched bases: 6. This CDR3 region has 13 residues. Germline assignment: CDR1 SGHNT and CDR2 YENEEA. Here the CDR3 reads CASSPGLAGAKFF. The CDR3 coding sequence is TGTGCCAGCAGCCCCGGACTAGCGGGAGCGAAGTTCTTC.

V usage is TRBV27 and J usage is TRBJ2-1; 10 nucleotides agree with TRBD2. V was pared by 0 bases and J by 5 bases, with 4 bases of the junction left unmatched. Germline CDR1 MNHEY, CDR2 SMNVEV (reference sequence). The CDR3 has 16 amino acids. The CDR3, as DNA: TGTGCCAGCAGTTTATCAGGGACTAGCGATAACAATGAGCAGTTCTTC. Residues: CASSLSGTSDNNEQFF.

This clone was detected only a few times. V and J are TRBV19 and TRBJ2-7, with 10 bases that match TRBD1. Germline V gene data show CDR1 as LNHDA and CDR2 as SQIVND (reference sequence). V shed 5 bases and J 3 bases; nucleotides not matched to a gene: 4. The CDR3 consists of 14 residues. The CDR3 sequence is CASSLRDRGYEQYF. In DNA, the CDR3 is TGTGCCAGTAGTCTCCGGGACAGGGGCTACGAGCAGTACTTC.